Below, 7 T cell receptor beta chains from the same sample are listed, as sequenced in a study of early T cells in non-severe SARS-CoV-2 infection. TCRdb fed the 5' RACE reads into MiXCR, producing one record per CDR3 protein. Among 70,000 to 95,000 distinct CDR3 sequences, 14% to 15% were seen once, and the ten largest hold about 0.58%. The sample taken for sequencing was whole blood. All receptors come from an adult who was a healthcare worker with PCR-confirmed SARS-CoV-2 infection or an uninfected control (not recorded which).

The chain links TRBV7-3 to TRBJ2-5; 8 bases fit TRBD2. This CDR3 contains 14 residues. Germline V lookup: CDR1 SGHTA, CDR2 FQGTGA. Trimming removed 8 bases from V and 2 bases from J; junction bases left unmatched: 7. The CDR3 nucleotides are TGTGCCAGCGTAGCGGGGCTACATCAAGAGACCCAGTACTTC. Translating it yields CASVAGLHQETQYF.

The J gene is TRBJ1-2, the V gene TRBV20-1, with a tentative D call TRBD1 (6 bases). The V and J ends lost 4 bases and 0 bases respectively, with 9 bases between them. The CDR3 sequence is 13 residues long. Germline loops: CDR1 DFQATT, CDR2 SNEGSKA (reference sequence). CDR3 in amino acids: CSATDSANYGYTF. DNA for the CDR3: TGCAGTGCTACGGACAGTGCTAACTATGGCTACACCTTC.

V is TRBV4-1 and J is TRBJ2-7; tentative D call: TRBD2 (6 bases). Germline CDR1 MGHRA, CDR2 YSYEKL. This CDR3 has 15 residues. The germline V and J ends were trimmed by 0 bases and 4 bases, with 13 bases remaining between them. The CDR3 coding sequence is TGCGCCAGCAGCCAAGACGATCGGACTATTTACGAGCAGTACGTC. Protein: CASSQDDRTIYEQYV.

This clonotype has only a few counts. The CDR3 coding sequence is TGTGCCACCGGGACAGGGGGCCTCGCTAATGAAAAACTGTTTTTT. It translates to CATGTGGLANEKLFF. The V and J genes are TRBV2 and TRBJ1-4; 12 bases match TRBD1. Germline CDR1 reads SNHLY; CDR2 reads FYNNEI. V shed 10 bases, J shed 3 bases, and the junction held 6 bases outside the gene matches. CDR3 length: 15 amino acids.

This clonotype was found a few times. CDR3 amino acids: CASSTTGLGNTIYF. Here the CDR3 DNA reads TGTGCCAGTAGTACCACAGGGCTGGGAAACACCATATATTTT. The chain links TRBV19 to TRBJ1-3; D possibly corresponds to TRBD1 (6 bases). V was clipped by 4 bases and J by 4 bases, with 11 bases between them. The CDR3 is 14 amino acids. CDR1 LNHDA and CDR2 SQIVND come from the germline V gene (reference sequence).

The genes are TRBV5-1 and TRBJ2-7; D remains ambiguous. Per germline, CDR1 SGHRS and CDR2 YFSETQ. The CDR3 is 12 residues long. Trimming removed 1 base at V and 5 bases at J, with 7 bases between. The CDR3 DNA follows: TGCGCCAGCAGCTTGTGGGGAAACGAGCAGTACGTC. It is translated as CASSLWGNEQYV.

This clonotype has a handful of counts. J is TRBJ2-5 and V is TRBV20-1, with unresolved D. The CDR3 is made up of 11 amino acids. Germline V CDR1 and CDR2: DFQATT, SNEGSKA (reference sequence). V gave up 8 bases and J gave up 5 bases, with 12 bases separating them. This CDR3 reads CSPVGQETQYF. The CDR3 DNA sequence: TGCAGTCCGGTAGGGCAGGAGACCCAGTACTTC.